This T cell receptor (beta chain) was identified during a study of response to subunit inactivated influenza vaccine. V dropped 2 bases and J dropped 5; count of bases not matched to a gene: 9. The CDR3 spans 15 residues. CDR1 and CDR2 (germline): ENHRY, SYGVKD. Note on this clonotype: No conserved phenylalanine or tryptophan is present at the end of the CDR3, so a read error is the likely explanation.

TCRdb independently ran MiXCR on the RT-PCR reads; one entry per CDR3 protein. The sample yields just under 550,000 distinct CDR3 sequences, less than 25% seen once. In addition, the sample was reused for a study of T cells expressing NK-cell markers. That source notes: UMIs accompanied the 5'RACE template switching by which TCR beta cDNA was made. Sorted CD3+CD56-NKG2C+, CD3+CD56+NKG2C- and CD3+CD56+NKG2C+ T cells were the source of the TCR beta repertoires. Roughly six donors had dominant NKG2C+ clonotypes that comprised about 1.0-7.5% of their CD8+ T cells.

The J gene is TRBJ2-7, the V gene TRBV10-3; 7 bases map to TRBD1. Sequences were derived from CD4+ T cells sorted from PBMCs, sampled about 12 days after vaccination. The clonotype comes from a middle-aged man who received an inactivated influenza vaccine. The CDR3 DNA sequence: TGTGCCATCAGTGAGCCCTCAAAACAGGGGAACGAGCAGTACCTC. This translates into CAISEPSKQGNEQYL.